Described below is a single T cell receptor (beta chain) sequence and its context. This sample stems from a study of shared T cell receptors in the human thymus. CDR3 length: 15 residues. V was trimmed by 2 bases and J by 5 bases, leaving 14 bases between them. Germline loops: CDR1 SGDLS, CDR2 YYNGEE. Profiled with immunoSEQ multiplex PCR; TCRdb holds only in-frame clones, not every one. The sample consists of hundreds of thousands of clones, 88% of them appearing once. These same data were also listed under a study on human thymus T cells. From that report: Infants, healthy and Finnish, who were having corrective surgery for congenital heart defects served as donors. Thymic tissue was derived from resections collected during corrective heart surgery. Gene usage for V and J segments appeared biased in thymic and blood repertoires. Highly overlapping thymic repertoires among unrelated individuals were reported in related research.

The sample consisted of thymocytes. The genes are TRBV9 and TRBJ2-1, with D maybe TRBD2 (5 bases). The TCR sequence derives from a boy in the first two years of life with a congenital heart defect. For the CDR3, the DNA is TGTGCCAGCAGCGTCGAAGGTACTAGGAACAATGAGCAGTTCTTC. Translated: CASSVEGTRNNEQFF.